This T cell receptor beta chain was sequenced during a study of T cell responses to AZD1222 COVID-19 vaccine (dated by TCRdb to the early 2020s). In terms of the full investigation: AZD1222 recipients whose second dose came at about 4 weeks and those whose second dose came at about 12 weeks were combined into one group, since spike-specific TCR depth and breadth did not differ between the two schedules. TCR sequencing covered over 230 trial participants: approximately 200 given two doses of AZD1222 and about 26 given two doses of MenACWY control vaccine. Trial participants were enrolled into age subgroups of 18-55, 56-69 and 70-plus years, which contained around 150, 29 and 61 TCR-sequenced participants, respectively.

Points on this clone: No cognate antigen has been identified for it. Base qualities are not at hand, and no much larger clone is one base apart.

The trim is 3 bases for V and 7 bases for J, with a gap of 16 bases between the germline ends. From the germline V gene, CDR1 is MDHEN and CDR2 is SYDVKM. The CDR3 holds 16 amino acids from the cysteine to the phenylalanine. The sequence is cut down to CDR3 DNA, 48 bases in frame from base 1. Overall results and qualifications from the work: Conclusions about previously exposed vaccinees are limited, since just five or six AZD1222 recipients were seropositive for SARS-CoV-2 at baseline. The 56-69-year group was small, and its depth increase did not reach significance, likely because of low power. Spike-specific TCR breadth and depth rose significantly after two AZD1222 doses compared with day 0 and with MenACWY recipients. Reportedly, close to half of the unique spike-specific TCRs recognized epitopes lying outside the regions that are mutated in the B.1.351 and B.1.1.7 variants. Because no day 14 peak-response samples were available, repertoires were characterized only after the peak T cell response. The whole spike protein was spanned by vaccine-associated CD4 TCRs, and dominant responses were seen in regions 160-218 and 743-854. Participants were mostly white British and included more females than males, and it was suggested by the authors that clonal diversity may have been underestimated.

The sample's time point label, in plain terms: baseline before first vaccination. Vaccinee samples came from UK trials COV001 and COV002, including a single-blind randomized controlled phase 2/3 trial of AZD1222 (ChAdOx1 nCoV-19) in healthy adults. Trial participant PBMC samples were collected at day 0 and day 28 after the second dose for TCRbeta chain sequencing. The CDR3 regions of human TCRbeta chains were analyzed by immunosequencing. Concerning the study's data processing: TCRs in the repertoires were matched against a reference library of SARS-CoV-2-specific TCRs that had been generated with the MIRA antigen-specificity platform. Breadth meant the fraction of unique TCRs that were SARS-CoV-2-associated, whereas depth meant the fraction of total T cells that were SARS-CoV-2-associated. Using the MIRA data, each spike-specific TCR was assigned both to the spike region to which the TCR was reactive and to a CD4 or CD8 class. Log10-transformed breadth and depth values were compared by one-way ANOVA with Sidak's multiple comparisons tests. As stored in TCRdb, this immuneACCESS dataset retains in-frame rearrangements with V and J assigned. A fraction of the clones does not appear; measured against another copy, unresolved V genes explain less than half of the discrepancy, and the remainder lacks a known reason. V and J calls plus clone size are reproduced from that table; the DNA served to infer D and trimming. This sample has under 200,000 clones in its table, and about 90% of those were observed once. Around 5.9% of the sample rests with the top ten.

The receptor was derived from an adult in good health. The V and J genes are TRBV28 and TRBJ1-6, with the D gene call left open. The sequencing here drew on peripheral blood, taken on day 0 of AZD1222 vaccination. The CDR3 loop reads CASSFPQPRHNSPLHF. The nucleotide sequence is TGTGCCAGCAGTTTCCCCCAACCTCGGCACAATTCACCCCTCCACTTT.